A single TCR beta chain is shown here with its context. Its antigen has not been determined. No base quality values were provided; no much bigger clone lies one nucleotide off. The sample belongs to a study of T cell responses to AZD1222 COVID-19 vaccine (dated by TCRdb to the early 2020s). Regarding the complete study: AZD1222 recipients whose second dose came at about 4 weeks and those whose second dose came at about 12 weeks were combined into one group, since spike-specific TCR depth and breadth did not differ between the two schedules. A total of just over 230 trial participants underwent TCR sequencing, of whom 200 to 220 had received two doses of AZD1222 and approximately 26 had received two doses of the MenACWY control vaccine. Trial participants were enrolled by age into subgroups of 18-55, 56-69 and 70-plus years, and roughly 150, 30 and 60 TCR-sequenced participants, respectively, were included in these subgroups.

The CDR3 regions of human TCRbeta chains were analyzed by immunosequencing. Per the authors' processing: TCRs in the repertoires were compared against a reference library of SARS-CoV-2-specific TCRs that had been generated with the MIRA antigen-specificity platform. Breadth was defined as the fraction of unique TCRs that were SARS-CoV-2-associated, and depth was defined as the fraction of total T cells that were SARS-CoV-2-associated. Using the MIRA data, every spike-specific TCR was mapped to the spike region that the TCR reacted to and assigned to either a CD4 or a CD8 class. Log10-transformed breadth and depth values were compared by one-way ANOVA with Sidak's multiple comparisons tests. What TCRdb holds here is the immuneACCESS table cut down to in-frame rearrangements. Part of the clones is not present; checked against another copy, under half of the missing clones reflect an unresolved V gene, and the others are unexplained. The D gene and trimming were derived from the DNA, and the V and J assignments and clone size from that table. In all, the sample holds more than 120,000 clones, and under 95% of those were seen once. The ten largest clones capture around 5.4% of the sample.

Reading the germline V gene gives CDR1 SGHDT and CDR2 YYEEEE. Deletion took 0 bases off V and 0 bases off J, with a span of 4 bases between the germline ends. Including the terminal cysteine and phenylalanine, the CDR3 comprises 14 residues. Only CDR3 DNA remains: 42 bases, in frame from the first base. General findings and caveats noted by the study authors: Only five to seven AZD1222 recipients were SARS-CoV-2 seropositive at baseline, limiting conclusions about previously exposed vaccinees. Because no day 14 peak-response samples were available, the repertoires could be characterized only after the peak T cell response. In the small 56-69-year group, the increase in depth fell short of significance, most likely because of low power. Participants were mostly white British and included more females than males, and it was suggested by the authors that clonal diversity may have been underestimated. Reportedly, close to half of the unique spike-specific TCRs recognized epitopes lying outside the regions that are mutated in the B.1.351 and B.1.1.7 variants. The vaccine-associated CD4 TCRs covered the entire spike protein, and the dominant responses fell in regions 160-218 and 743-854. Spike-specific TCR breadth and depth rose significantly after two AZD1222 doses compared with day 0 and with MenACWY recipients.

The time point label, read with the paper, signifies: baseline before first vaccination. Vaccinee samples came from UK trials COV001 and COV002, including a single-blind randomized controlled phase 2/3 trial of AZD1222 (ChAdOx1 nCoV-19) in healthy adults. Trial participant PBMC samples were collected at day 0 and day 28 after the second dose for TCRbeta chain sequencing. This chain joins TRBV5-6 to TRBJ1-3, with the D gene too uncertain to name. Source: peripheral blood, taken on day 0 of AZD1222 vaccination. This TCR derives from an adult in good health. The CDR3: CASSLGNSGNTIYF. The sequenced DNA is TGTGCCAGCAGCTTGGGTAACTCTGGAAACACCATATATTTT.